This TCR beta chain emerged from a study of immune evolution from preneoplasia to lung adenocarcinoma. TCRdb keeps only in-frame clones here, not all; method: immunoSEQ multiplex PCR. The sample has approximately 10,000 clones, 88% seen once. Histologic diagnosis was independently verified by two lung pathologists. This clone was detected only once. The V gene's germline CDR1 is SQVTM and CDR2 ANQGSEA. The length of the CDR3 is 14 residues. Losses at the gene ends were 3 bases for V and 4 bases for J; bases not matched to a gene: 7. This clonotype originated in a person between 70 and 80 years old with invasive lung adenocarcinoma. Some clones in this sample may be carry-over from other donors' samples. Specimen: FFPE invasive lung adenocarcinoma tissue. The V and J genes are TRBV29-1 and TRBJ1-1; TRBD1 matches 8 bases. The CDR3 DNA reads TGCAGCGTTGATATTGCGGGACAGGTCACTGAAGCTTTCTTT. Amino acids: CSVDIAGQVTEAFF.